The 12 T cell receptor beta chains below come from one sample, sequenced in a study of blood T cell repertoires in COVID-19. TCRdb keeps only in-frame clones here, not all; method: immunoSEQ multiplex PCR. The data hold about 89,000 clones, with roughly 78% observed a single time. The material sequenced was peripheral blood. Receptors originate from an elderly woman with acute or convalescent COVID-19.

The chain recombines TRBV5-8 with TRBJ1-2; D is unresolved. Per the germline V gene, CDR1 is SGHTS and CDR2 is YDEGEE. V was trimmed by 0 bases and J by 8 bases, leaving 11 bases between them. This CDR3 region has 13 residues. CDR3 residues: CASSLGSQRGYTF. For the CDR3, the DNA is TGTGCCAGCAGCTTGGGGTCCCAGAGGGGCTACACCTTC.

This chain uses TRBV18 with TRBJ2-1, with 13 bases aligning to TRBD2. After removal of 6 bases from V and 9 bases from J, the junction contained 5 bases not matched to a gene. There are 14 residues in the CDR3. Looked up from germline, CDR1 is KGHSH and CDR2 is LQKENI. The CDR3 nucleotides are TGTGCCAGCTCCCCGGGACTAGCGGGAAGTGAGCAGTTCTTC. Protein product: CASSPGLAGSEQFF. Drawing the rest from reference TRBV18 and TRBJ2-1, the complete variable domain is NAGVMQNPRHLVRRRGQEARLRCSPMKGHSHVYWYRQLPEEGLKFMVYLQKENIIDESGMPKERFSAEFPKEGPSILRIQQVVRGDSAAYFCASSPGLAGSEQFFGPGTRLTVL.

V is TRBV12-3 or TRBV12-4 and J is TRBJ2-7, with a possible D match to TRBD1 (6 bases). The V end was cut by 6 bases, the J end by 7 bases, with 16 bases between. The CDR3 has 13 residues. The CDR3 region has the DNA TGTGCCAGCAGCAGGGGTCCCCCAGTAGAGCAGTACTTC. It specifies CASSRGPPVEQYF.

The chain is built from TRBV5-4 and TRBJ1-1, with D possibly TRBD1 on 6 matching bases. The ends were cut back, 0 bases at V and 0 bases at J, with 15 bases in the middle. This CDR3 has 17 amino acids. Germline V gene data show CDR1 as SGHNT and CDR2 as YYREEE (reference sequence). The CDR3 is CASSLDNRAPMNTEAFF. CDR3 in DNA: TGTGCCAGCAGCTTGGATAACAGGGCGCCAATGAACACTGAAGCTTTCTTT.

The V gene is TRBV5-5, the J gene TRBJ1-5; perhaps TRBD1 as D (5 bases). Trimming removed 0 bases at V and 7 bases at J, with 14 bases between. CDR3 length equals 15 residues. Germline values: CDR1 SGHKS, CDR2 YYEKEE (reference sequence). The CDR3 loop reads CASSLDWAGLQPQHF. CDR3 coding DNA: TGTGCCAGCAGCTTGGATTGGGCAGGGCTGCAGCCCCAGCATTTT.

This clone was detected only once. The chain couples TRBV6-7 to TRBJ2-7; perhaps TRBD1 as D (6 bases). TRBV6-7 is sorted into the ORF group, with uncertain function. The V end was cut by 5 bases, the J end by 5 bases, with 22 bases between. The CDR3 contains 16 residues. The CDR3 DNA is TGTGCCAGCAGTCCCCCCGGACAGAGGGAATGGGACGAGCAGTACTTC. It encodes CASSPPGQREWDEQYF.

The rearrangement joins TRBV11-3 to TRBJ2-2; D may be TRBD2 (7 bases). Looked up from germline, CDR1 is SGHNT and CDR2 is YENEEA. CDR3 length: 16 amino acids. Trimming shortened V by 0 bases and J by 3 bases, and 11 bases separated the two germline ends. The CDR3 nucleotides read TGTGCCAGCAGCTTAGAGGGGGGGCCGGACACCGGGGAGCTGTTTTTT. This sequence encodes CASSLEGGPDTGELFF.

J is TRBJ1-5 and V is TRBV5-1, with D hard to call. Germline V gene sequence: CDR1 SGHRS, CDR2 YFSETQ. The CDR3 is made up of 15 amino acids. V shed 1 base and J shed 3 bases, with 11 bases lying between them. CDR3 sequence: CASSLTGMDNQPQHF. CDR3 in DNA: TGCGCCAGCAGCTTGACGGGGATGGACAATCAGCCCCAGCATTTT.

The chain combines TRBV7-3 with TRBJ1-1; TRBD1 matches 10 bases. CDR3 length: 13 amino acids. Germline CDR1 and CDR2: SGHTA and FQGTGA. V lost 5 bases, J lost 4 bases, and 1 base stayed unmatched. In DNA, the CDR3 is TGTGCCAGCAGCCGGGACAGGGGCACTGAAGCTTTCTTT. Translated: CASSRDRGTEAFF.

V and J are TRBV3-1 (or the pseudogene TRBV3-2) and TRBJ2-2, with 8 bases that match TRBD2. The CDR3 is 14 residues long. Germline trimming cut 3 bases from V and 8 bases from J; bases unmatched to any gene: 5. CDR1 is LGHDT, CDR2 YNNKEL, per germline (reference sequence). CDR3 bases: TGTGCCAGCAGCCAGCTTAGCGGGGCTGGGGAGCTGTTTTTT. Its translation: CASSQLSGAGELFF.

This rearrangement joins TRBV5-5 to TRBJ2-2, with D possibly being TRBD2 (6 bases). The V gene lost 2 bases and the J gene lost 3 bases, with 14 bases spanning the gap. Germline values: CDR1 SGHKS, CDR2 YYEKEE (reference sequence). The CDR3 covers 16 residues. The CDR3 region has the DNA TGTGCCAGCAGCTTAAGGCCTTGGGGGGACACCGGGGAGCTGTTTTTT. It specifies CASSLRPWGDTGELFF.

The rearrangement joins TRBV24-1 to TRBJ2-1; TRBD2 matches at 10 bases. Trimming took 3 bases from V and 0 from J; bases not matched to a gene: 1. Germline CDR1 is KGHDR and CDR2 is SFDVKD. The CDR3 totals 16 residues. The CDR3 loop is CATSDPSGGSYNEQFF. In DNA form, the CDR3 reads TGTGCCACCAGTGATCCTAGCGGGGGCTCCTACAATGAGCAGTTCTTC.